The clone carrying this T cell receptor (beta chain) was detected only a few times. Uncontrolled infection, other autoimmune disease, pregnancy or lactation disqualified patients from enrolment. Diagnoses used clinical symptoms, serum thyroxine and TRAb, thyroid ultrasound and orbital computed tomography. RNA transcripts gave rise to amplified TCR beta CDR3 regions. A set of HTBI primers served as the primers for a first-round RT-PCR of the TCR CDR3. TCRdb reprocessed the multiplex PCR reads via MiXCR and lists one record per CDR3 protein. The sample shows 400,000 to 500,000 distinct CDR3 sequences, approximately 15% of them seen only once. This sample was included in a study of T cells in Graves' hyperthyroidism and ophthalmopathy. On the study more broadly: Peripheral blood was taken when the disease was first diagnosed, before any treatment began.

The CDR3 contains 13 residues. From germline, CDR1 is SGHNT and CDR2 YYREEE (reference sequence). Trimming shortened V by 0 bases and J by 6 bases, and 9 bases separated the two germline ends. The sample consisted of blood. The source of this sequence is a woman aged 18-30 years with Graves' hyperthyroidism. This chain connects TRBV5-4 to TRBJ1-1; D perhaps matches TRBD1 (5 bases). The CDR3 DNA is TGTGCCAGCAGCTTGGCGGGGGTACCTGAAGCTTTCTTT. Translating gives CASSLAGVPEAFF.